Below, 9 T cell receptor beta chains from the same sample are listed, as sequenced in a study of patients and donors after allogeneic stem cell transplantation. TCRdb re-called the RT-PCR reads through MiXCR, storing one row per CDR3 protein. The sample shows tens of thousands of distinct CDR3 sequences, approximately 7% of them seen only once. Material: blood, either unsorted or a sorted T cell fraction (not recorded which). These receptors were taken from a human donor who was either an allogeneic HSCT recipient or a stem cell or donor lymphocyte infusion donor (not recorded which). It is not recorded whose cells these are; they may come from a transplant donor.

In its sample, this clonotype was seen many times. For the CDR3, the DNA is TGTGCCAGCAGCTTGGGTTTTCAGGACAGGGGCGATGAGCAGTTCTTC. Protein product: CASSLGFQDRGDEQFF. The chain has TRBV5-6 and TRBJ2-1; 9 nucleotides line up with TRBD1. The CDR3 runs to 16 residues. CDR1 SGHDT and CDR2 YYEEEE come from the germline V gene. Losses at the gene ends were 0 bases for V and 8 bases for J; bases not matched to a gene: 9. The complete variable domain, with remaining parts taken from reference TRBV5-6 and TRBJ2-1, reads DAGVTQSPTHLIKTRGQQVTLRCSPKSGHDTVSWYQQALGQGPQFIFQYYEEEERQRGNFPDRFSGHQFPNYSSELNVNALLLGDSALYLCASSLGFQDRGDEQFFGPGTRLTVL.

The table lists this clonotype with a few counts. This chain joins TRBV20-1 and TRBJ2-3; 9 bases fit TRBD2. The CDR3 extends over 15 amino acids. Germline loops: CDR1 DFQATT, CDR2 SNEGSKA (reference sequence). The V segment lost 5 bases and the J segment 7 bases; nucleotides outside the gene matches: 13. The CDR3, as DNA: TGCAGTGCTCACCATCCGCGGGAGGGGACGAATACGCAGTATTTT. Residues: CSAHHPREGTNTQYF.

This clonotype was detected many times. CDR3 coding DNA: TGCAGCGTTGAACCCGGGGGGAACACTGAAGCTTTCTTT. It codes for CSVEPGGNTEAFF. V usage is TRBV29-1 and J usage is TRBJ1-1; tentative D call: TRBD1 (5 bases). The CDR3 has 13 residues. Germline-derived CDR1 and CDR2 are SQVTM and ANQGSEA. The V end was cut by 2 bases, the J end by 1 base, with 8 bases between.

The V and J genes are TRBV4-2 and TRBJ2-7, with unresolved D. The CDR3 extends over 14 amino acids. Germline loops: CDR1 LGHNA, CDR2 YNFKEQ. V gave up 0 bases and J gave up 2 bases, with 8 bases separating them. The CDR3 DNA reads TGTGCCAGCAGCCAAGATAAGGGCCCCTACGAGCAGTACTTC. Translation gives CASSQDKGPYEQYF.

This clonotype was recorded many times. The J gene is TRBJ2-1, the V gene TRBV24-1; no definite D call. CDR3 size: 17 residues. With 6 bases removed from V and 1 base from J, the gap between germline ends came to 18 bases. Per germline, CDR1 KGHDR and CDR2 SFDVKD. In nucleotides, the CDR3 is TGTGCCACCAGTTCGTGGTCGGATCAGCTGTCCTACAATGAGCAGTTCTTC. Protein: CATSSWSDQLSYNEQFF.

This clonotype was seen a handful of times. The chain recombines TRBV7-9 with TRBJ1-2, with a possible D match to TRBD1 (5 bases). V gave up 7 bases and J gave up 1 base, with 10 bases separating them. The CDR3 is 13 amino acids. Germline CDR1 reads SEHNR; CDR2 reads FQNEAQ (reference sequence). The CDR3 reads CASNPDSNYGYTF. The CDR3 DNA sequence: TGTGCCAGCAACCCAGACAGTAACTATGGCTACACCTTC.

This clonotype appeared many times. The chain joins TRBV12-3 or TRBV12-4 to TRBJ1-1, with a tentative D call TRBD1 (5 bases). The CDR3 has 17 amino acids. Deletions cut 6 bases from V and 2 bases from J, with 22 bases between. The CDR3 spells CASSRRPDSRLNTEAFF. The CDR3 coding sequence is TGTGCCAGCAGCCGCAGGCCCGACAGCCGACTTAACACTGAAGCTTTCTTT.

This clonotype was seen more than once but under ten times. The V call is TRBV9, the J call TRBJ2-1; D possibly corresponds to TRBD2 (6 bases). Trimming took 2 bases from V and 0 from J, leaving 9 bases between them. Per the germline V gene, CDR1 is SGDLS and CDR2 is YYNGEE. This CDR3 has 15 residues. The CDR3, as DNA: TGTGCCAGCAGCGTCCTTAGCGGCTCCTACAATGAGCAGTTCTTC. Amino acids: CASSVLSGSYNEQFF.

Many counts were recorded for this clonotype. This chain links TRBV28 with TRBJ1-5; no clear D. The CDR3 is made up of 14 amino acids. V was clipped by 3 bases and J by 6 bases, with 12 bases between them. Germline CDR1 and CDR2: MDHEN and SYDVKM. The CDR3 bases are TGTGCCAGCAGTTTCCAAGGAGGGATTCAGCCCCAGCATTTT. Its protein product is CASSFQGGIQPQHF. Full variable domain (missing parts from reference TRBV28 and TRBJ1-5): DVKVTQSSRYLVKRTGEKVFLECVQDMDHENMFWYRQDPGLGLRLIYFSYDVKMKEKGDIPEGYSVSREKKERFSLILESASTNQTSMYLCASSFQGGIQPQHFGDGTRLSIL.